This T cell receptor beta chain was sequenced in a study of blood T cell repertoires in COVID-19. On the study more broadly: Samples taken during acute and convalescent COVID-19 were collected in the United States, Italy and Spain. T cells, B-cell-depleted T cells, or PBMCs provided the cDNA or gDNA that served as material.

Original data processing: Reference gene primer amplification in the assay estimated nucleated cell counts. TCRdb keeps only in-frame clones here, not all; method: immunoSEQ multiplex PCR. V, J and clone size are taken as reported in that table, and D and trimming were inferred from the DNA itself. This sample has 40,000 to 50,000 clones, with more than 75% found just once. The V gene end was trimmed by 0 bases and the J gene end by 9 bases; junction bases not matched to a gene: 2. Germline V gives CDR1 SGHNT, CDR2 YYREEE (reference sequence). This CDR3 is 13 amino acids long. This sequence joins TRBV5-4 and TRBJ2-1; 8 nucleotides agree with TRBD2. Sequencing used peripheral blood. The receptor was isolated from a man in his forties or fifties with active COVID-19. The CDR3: CASSLGAGGEQFF. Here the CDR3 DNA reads TGTGCCAGCAGCTTGGGGGCGGGGGGTGAGCAGTTCTTC.